The 21 T cell receptor beta chains below come from one sample, sequenced in a study of T-cell reconstitution after alpha-beta-depleted transplantation in children. Preparation of the TCRbeta library was carried out with unique molecular identifiers. TCRdb itself ran the PCR reads through MiXCR, one entry per CDR3 protein. The sample holds 100,000 or so distinct CDR3 sequences; about 12% are singletons and the top ten take more than 11%. The source material was PBMCs from the stem cell graft donor, sampled from the stem cell graft. These receptors came from a human donor who donated a stem cell graft to a child with inherited bone marrow failure.

J is TRBJ1-1 and V is TRBV5-1; D not resolved. Germline CDR1 reads SGHRS; CDR2 reads YFSETQ. V gave up 5 bases and J gave up 0 bases, with 5 bases separating them. CDR3 size: 12 residues. Here the CDR3 DNA reads TGCGCCAGCAGAACGGTGAACACTGAAGCTTTCTTT. It codes for CASRTVNTEAFF.

This clonotype has a handful of counts. The chain joins TRBV5-4 to TRBJ2-1, with TRBD2 identical over 9 bases. V lost 3 bases, J lost 7 bases, and 5 bases stayed unmatched. CDR1 is SGHNT and CDR2 is YYREEE in the germline V gene (reference sequence). The CDR3 spans 14 residues. The CDR3 region is CASSWLAGKNEQFF. The DNA of the CDR3 is TGTGCCAGCAGCTGGCTAGCGGGAAAGAATGAGCAGTTCTTC. The whole variable domain, remainder taken from reference TRBV5-4 and TRBJ2-1, is ETGVTQSPTHLIKTRGQQVTLRCSSQSGHNTVSWYQQALGQGPQFIFQYYREEENGRGNFPPRFSGLQFPNYSSELNVNALELDDSALYLCASSWLAGKNEQFFGPGTRLTVL.

This clonotype has a count of ten or more. V and J are TRBV6-5 and TRBJ2-7; D unresolved. Trimming pared 0 bases from V and 5 bases from J, leaving 8 bases between. Germline V lookup: CDR1 MNHEY, CDR2 SVGAGI. The CDR3 consists of 13 residues. The CDR3 reads CASSYSVADEQYF. In DNA, the CDR3 is TGTGCCAGCAGTTACTCGGTCGCGGACGAGCAGTACTTC.

This clonotype has ten or more counts. As the CDR3 is not closed by the conserved phenylalanine or tryptophan, this likely results from a read error. The DNA is omitted, as the CDR3 cannot be located on it reliably, and the CDR3 follows TCRdb's listing. This chain joins TRBV27 and TRBJ1-1. Germline CDR1 and CDR2: MNHEY and SMNVEV (reference sequence). The CDR3 spans 9 residues, counting both ends. The CDR3 sequence is CASIHPGLP.

This clonotype was recorded many times. This chain connects TRBV29-1 to TRBJ1-3; D not resolved. V dropped 5 bases and J dropped 0 bases, with 8 bases sitting between them. Germline assignment: CDR1 SQVTM and CDR2 ANQGSEA. The CDR3 loop spans 13 amino acids. The CDR3 DNA follows: TGCAGCGTTCCTTCGAGCTCTGGAAACACCATATATTTT. Amino acid sequence: CSVPSSSGNTIYF.

This clonotype occurred many times. The CDR3 loop reads CASSYSKLADPNNQPQHF. Written as DNA, the CDR3 is TGTGCCAGCAGTTACTCGAAATTGGCGGACCCAAACAATCAGCCCCAGCATTTT. The gene calls are TRBV6-2 or TRBV6-3 and TRBJ1-5, with D uncertain. Germline-derived CDR1 and CDR2 are MNHEY and SVGEGT. The CDR3 is made up of 18 amino acids. Trimming pared 0 bases from V and 3 bases from J, leaving 18 bases between.

This clonotype was seen many times. The chain joins TRBV5-1 to TRBJ2-2; the D is unclear. Trimming took 3 bases from V and 0 from J, leaving 0 bases between them. The CDR3 runs 12 residues. Germline values: CDR1 SGHRS, CDR2 YFSETQ. CDR3 residues: CASSSNTGELFF. In DNA form, the CDR3 reads TGCGCCAGCAGCTCGAACACCGGGGAGCTGTTTTTT.

This clonotype was counted many times. The rearrangement uses TRBV18 and TRBJ1-1, with 10 nucleotides matching TRBD1. The CDR3 length is 13 residues. The V segment lost 4 bases and the J segment 8 bases; nucleotides outside the gene matches: 4. CDR1 is KGHSH, CDR2 LQKENI, per germline. CDR3 bases: TGTGCCAGCTCACTCTCGACAGGGGGCGAAGCTTTCTTT. Translation gives CASSLSTGGEAFF.

This clonotype was recorded at least ten times. The genes are TRBV11-3 and TRBJ2-3; the match to TRBD2 covers 8 bases. The CDR3 has 15 amino acids. Germline V CDR1 and CDR2: SGHNT, YENEEA. The trim removed 4 bases at V and 3 bases at J, leaving 6 bases unmatched. The CDR3 region is CASSSTGGVTDTQYF. The CDR3 DNA reads TGTGCCAGCAGCTCCACCGGGGGGGTAACAGATACGCAGTATTTT.

This clonotype has a count of ten or more. The genes are TRBV20-1 and TRBJ2-7, with 7 bases aligning to TRBD1. The CDR3 has 13 residues. V lost 4 bases to trimming and J lost 3 bases; unmatched junction nucleotides: 6. Germline CDR1 and CDR2: DFQATT and SNEGSKA (reference sequence). In DNA, the CDR3 is TGCAGTGCTAACCGGGACAGTTTCTACGAGCAGTACTTC. It yields the protein CSANRDSFYEQYF.

V and J are TRBV12-3 or TRBV12-4 and TRBJ2-7; TRBD2 might be the D (5 bases). CDR3 size: 14 residues. V shed 0 bases and J shed 6 bases, with 12 bases lying between them. As DNA, the CDR3 is TGTGCCAGCAGTTTAGCGCAAGGGAGTAGCGAGCAGTACTTC. Its translation: CASSLAQGSSEQYF.

Many counts were recorded for this clonotype. CDR3 bases: TGCGCCAGCAGCTTGGAGGGACAGGTTATAGGAAATTCACCCCTCCACTTT. It yields the protein CASSLEGQVIGNSPLHF. This chain joins TRBV5-1 and TRBJ1-6, with 8 nucleotides matching TRBD1. This CDR3 is 17 amino acids long. Looked up from germline, CDR1 is SGHRS and CDR2 is YFSETQ. V was clipped by 0 bases and J by 7 bases; unmatched bases: 9.

Written as DNA, the CDR3 is TGTGCCACCCGGGGGCTAGCGGGAGCCTACGAGCAGTACTTC. Its translation is CATRGLAGAYEQYF. The chain is built from TRBV28 and TRBJ2-7; TRBD2 aligns across 10 bases. The CDR3 is made up of 14 amino acids. CDR1 and CDR2 from the germline V gene are MDHEN and SYDVKM. Losses at the gene ends were 10 bases for V and 2 bases for J; bases not matched to a gene: 8.

V is TRBV7-8 and J is TRBJ2-5; TRBD2 aligns across 9 bases. Trimming cost V 4 bases and J 0 bases; bases outside gene matches: 9. The CDR3 is 17 residues long. The germline V gene encodes CDR1 SGHVS and CDR2 FQNEAQ. Here the CDR3 DNA reads TGTGCCAGCAGCTCCAGAGGGGCTAGCGGGAACCAAGAGACCCAGTACTTC. Amino acid sequence: CASSSRGASGNQETQYF.

The chain links TRBV5-4 to TRBJ2-5; D is perhaps TRBD1 (6 bases). Germline loops: CDR1 SGHNT, CDR2 YYREEE (reference sequence). The CDR3 contains 14 residues. V lost 4 bases, J lost 0 bases, and 10 bases lay in between. This CDR3 reads CASSPDRNQETQYF. CDR3 sequence (DNA): TGTGCCAGCAGCCCGGACAGAAACCAAGAGACCCAGTACTTC.

This clonotype was found many times. The chain combines TRBV20-1 with TRBJ2-7; D remains unclear. Trimming pared 5 bases from V and 2 bases from J, leaving 16 bases between. The CDR3 is 14 amino acids. CDR1 and CDR2 from the germline V gene are DFQATT and SNEGSKA (reference sequence). For the CDR3, the DNA is TGCAGTGCTGGTCGTGTATCGGAGCCCTACGAGCAGTACTTC. As protein: CSAGRVSEPYEQYF.

This clonotype was detected ten times or more. The rearrangement links TRBV2 to TRBJ2-4; D perhaps matches TRBD1 (6 bases). Germline CDR1 and CDR2: SNHLY and FYNNEI. The V and J ends lost 8 bases and 9 bases respectively, with 23 bases between them. The CDR3 is made up of 15 amino acids. The CDR3 nucleotides read TGTGCCAGCGTCGAAGGGGACATAACCCCGGGCATTCAGTACTTC. It yields the protein CASVEGDITPGIQYF.

This clonotype was counted a few times. This chain's CDR3 is CASSLRTGGKPQHF. CDR3 nucleotides: TGTGCCAGCAGCTTACGAACAGGGGGTAAGCCCCAGCATTTT. The chain is built from TRBV7-2 and TRBJ1-5, with 8 bases fitting TRBD1. Germline CDR1 and CDR2: SGHTA and FQGNSA. The CDR3 contains 14 residues. V was pared by 2 bases and J by 8 bases, with 5 bases of the junction left unmatched.

There are a few counts of this clonotype. The chain is built from TRBV2 and TRBJ2-1; 8 bases are a match to TRBD2. The V and J ends lost 5 bases and 8 bases, in that order; junction bases with no gene match: 5. The CDR3 is 13 residues long. Germline assignment: CDR1 SNHLY and CDR2 FYNNEI. CDR3 nucleotide sequence: TGTGCCAGCAGTAGCGGGAGAGGGTATGAGCAGTTCTTC. It specifies CASSSGRGYEQFF.

This clonotype came up many times. The chain has TRBV5-6 and TRBJ2-7; no reliable D call. CDR3 size: 14 residues. Between the trimmed V and J ends, which lost 0 bases and 3 bases, there was a span of 10 bases. CDR1 is SGHDT and CDR2 is YYEEEE in the germline V gene. This CDR3 reads CASSLGRASYEQYF. For the CDR3, the DNA is TGTGCCAGCAGCTTGGGCAGAGCCAGCTACGAGCAGTACTTC.

At least ten counts were recorded for this clonotype. This CDR3 is CSVERGVGPDTQYF. CDR3 coding DNA: TGCAGCGTTGAGAGGGGGGTTGGCCCAGATACGCAGTATTTT. The genes are TRBV29-1 and TRBJ2-3; D possibly uses TRBD1 or TRBD2 (6 bases each). Germline lookup yields CDR1 SQVTM and CDR2 ANQGSEA. Trimming pared 3 bases from V and 4 bases from J, leaving 14 bases between. The CDR3 runs 14 residues.